These 24 T cell receptor beta chains originate from one sample sequenced in a study of blood T cell repertoires in COVID-19. Libraries were prepared by immunoSEQ multiplex PCR; TCRdb keeps only in-frame clonotypes and omits some of them. The repertoire holds roughly 500,000 clones, with approximately 83% as singletons. Sequenced input: peripheral blood. Receptors were obtained from a human donor in a cohort sampled during active COVID-19.

The chain employs TRBV6-4 and TRBJ2-5; perhaps TRBD1 as D (5 bases). V lost 9 bases and J 2 bases, leaving 19 bases between the germline ends. This CDR3 has 15 residues. Germline values: CDR1 MRHNA, CDR2 SNTAGT. The CDR3 bases are TGTGCCAGAAAACCGAACCGAGACAGACAAGAGACCCAGTACTTC. It encodes CARKPNRDRQETQYF.

This chain uses TRBV10-2 with TRBJ2-3; unclear D gene. The CDR3 contains 12 residues. Germline CDR1 is WSHSY and CDR2 is SAAADI. The germline V and J ends were trimmed by 3 bases and 6 bases, with 7 bases remaining between them. CDR3: CASSETRDTQYF. In DNA form, the CDR3 reads TGCGCCAGCAGTGAAACCAGGGATACGCAGTATTTT.

This clone has only a few counts. The V gene is TRBV19, the J gene TRBJ2-1; the D gene is possibly TRBD2 (5 bases). V was trimmed by 7 bases and J by 8 bases, leaving 15 bases between them. The CDR3 runs to 13 residues. CDR1 and CDR2 from the germline V gene are LNHDA and SQIVND (reference sequence). CDR3 bases: TGTGCCAGTAAGAGCGGCCCCCTATATGAGCAGTTCTTC. Protein: CASKSGPLYEQFF.

The rearrangement uses TRBV4-2 and TRBJ2-7; 13 bases align to TRBD2. The CDR3 runs 18 residues. Germline CDR1 is LGHNA and CDR2 is YNFKEQ. Trimming took 2 bases from V and 7 from J; bases not matched to a gene: 14. In DNA form, the CDR3 reads TGTGCCAGCAGCCAACATACCGGGACTAGCGGGGCCAAAGGGGAGCAGTACTTC. Translated, it gives CASSQHTGTSGAKGEQYF.

The V gene is TRBV5-1, the J gene TRBJ2-1; possible D gene TRBD2, 5 bases. There are 16 residues in the CDR3. Germline V gene data show CDR1 as SGHRS and CDR2 as YFSETQ. Trimming left V 1 base short and J 0 bases short, with 11 bases between. CDR3 in amino acids: CASSLRVASSYNEQFF. The DNA of the CDR3 is TGCGCCAGCAGCTTGAGGGTAGCGAGCTCCTACAATGAGCAGTTCTTC.

J is TRBJ1-1 and V is TRBV29-1; 12 positions match TRBD1. In germline, CDR1 is SQVTM, CDR2 ANQGSEA. The J segment lost 1 base and the V segment lost 7 bases, leaving 7 bases of the junction unmatched. The CDR3 has 15 residues. CDR3 sequence reads: CSAAGTGGTNTEAFF. CDR3 bases: TGCAGCGCTGCCGGGACAGGGGGCACGAACACTGAAGCTTTCTTT.

The chain recombines TRBV6-4 with TRBJ2-1; D is unresolved. This CDR3 spans 14 amino acids. CDR1 is MRHNA, CDR2 SNTAGT, per germline. V gave up 4 bases and J gave up 4 bases, with 11 bases separating them. This CDR3 reads CASSVSGLYNEQFF. CDR3 DNA: TGTGCCAGCAGTGTTTCCGGTCTGTACAATGAGCAGTTCTTC.

This chain uses TRBV7-9 with TRBJ2-3, with TRBD1 as a possible D gene (6 bases). V gave up 5 bases and J gave up 0 bases, with 12 bases separating them. Germline CDR1 is SEHNR and CDR2 is FQNEAQ (reference sequence). CDR3 length: 15 residues. CDR3 amino acids: CASSPGTLSTDTQYF. The CDR3 DNA sequence: TGTGCCAGCAGCCCCGGGACACTAAGCACAGATACGCAGTATTTT.

This chain links TRBV30 with TRBJ1-3; tentative D call: TRBD1 (5 bases). This CDR3 spans 15 amino acids. Germline assignment: CDR1 GTSNPN and CDR2 SVGIG (reference sequence). Trimming pared 2 bases from V and 2 bases from J, leaving 13 bases between. Written as DNA, the CDR3 is TGTGCCTGGAGTCCAGTCAGGGTTCCTGGAAACACCATATATTTT. Its translation is CAWSPVRVPGNTIYF.

V usage is TRBV7-2 and J usage is TRBJ2-1; the match to TRBD2 covers 10 bases. The CDR3 consists of 17 residues. V shed 2 bases, J shed 2 bases, and the junction held 6 bases outside the gene matches. Germline CDR1 and CDR2: SGHTA and FQGNSA. CDR3 amino acids: CASSLSVTSGPYNEQFF. CDR3 nucleotides: TGTGCCAGCAGCTTATCAGTGACTAGCGGGCCCTACAATGAGCAGTTCTTC.

V and J are TRBV7-9 and TRBJ1-1; D not resolved. The V end lost 6 bases, the J end lost 4 bases, and 24 bases lay between the germline ends. Germline values: CDR1 SEHNR, CDR2 FQNEAQ (reference sequence). CDR3 length equals 17 residues. The CDR3 region has the DNA TGTGCCAGCAGGGTCGGGTGGCTCGAGGGCGGAGGCACTGAAGCTTTCTTT. Protein: CASRVGWLEGGGTEAFF.

In this sample, this clone turned up once. V usage is TRBV9 and J usage is TRBJ2-1; 10 nucleotides agree with TRBD2. Germline CDR1 reads SGDLS; CDR2 reads YYNGEE. The CDR3 runs to 18 residues. V dropped 3 bases and J dropped 1; count of bases not matched to a gene: 10. The CDR3 here is CASSGTGTSVLSYNEQFF. The CDR3 DNA is TGTGCCAGCAGCGGAACCGGGACTAGCGTCCTATCCTACAATGAGCAGTTCTTC.

V usage is TRBV4-1 and J usage is TRBJ1-2; a possible D gene is TRBD1 (5 bases). Germline values: CDR1 MGHRA, CDR2 YSYEKL. V was clipped by 0 bases and J by 1 base, with 12 bases between them. This CDR3 is 16 amino acids long. Here the CDR3 DNA reads TGCGCCAGCAGCCAAGAGGAGGAGGGGCTTAACTATGGCTACACCTTC. Protein product: CASSQEEEGLNYGYTF.

The chain recombines TRBV29-1 with TRBJ1-6, with D possibly matching TRBD1 (6 bases). The ends were cut back, 4 bases at V and 7 bases at J, with 11 bases in the middle. Germline V gene lookup returns CDR1 SQVTM and CDR2 ANQGSEA. The CDR3 loop spans 13 amino acids. CDR3 coding DNA: TGCAGCGTTGGGGCAGGGACAAATTCACCCCTCCACTTT. The encoded protein is CSVGAGTNSPLHF.

This chain links TRBV9 with TRBJ1-1, with 7 nucleotides matching TRBD1. CDR3 length: 14 amino acids. Germline V gives CDR1 SGDLS, CDR2 YYNGEE. V gave up 3 bases and J gave up 3 bases; unmatched junction bases: 5. The CDR3 loop reads CASSESGGDTEAFF. CDR3 bases: TGTGCCAGCAGCGAGTCAGGGGGAGACACTGAAGCTTTCTTT. Looking up the rest from reference TRBV9 and TRBJ1-1 gives the full variable domain: DSGVTQTPKHLITATGQRVTLRCSPRSGDLSVYWYQQSLDQGLQFLIQYYNGEERAKGNILERFSAQQFPDLHSELNLSSLELGDSALYFCASSESGGDTEAFFGQGTRLTVV.

This clone was observed once. This chain links TRBV19 with TRBJ1-6; 9 bases agree with TRBD1. Trimming at V came to 6 bases and at J to 8 bases, leaving 8 bases not matched to a gene. Germline V gives CDR1 LNHDA, CDR2 SQIVND (reference sequence). The CDR3 consists of 15 residues. CDR3 sequence (DNA): TGTGCCAGTAGGGCTCTTCGGACAGGGGATTCACCCCTCCACTTT. Translated: CASRALRTGDSPLHF.

J is TRBJ2-1 and V is TRBV6-5; 7 nucleotides line up with TRBD1. V lost 2 bases to trimming and J lost 0 bases; unmatched junction nucleotides: 4. This CDR3 has 16 amino acids. Germline V gives CDR1 MNHEY, CDR2 SVGAGI. CDR3 bases: TGTGCCAGCAGTTACCCTGGACAGGTCTCCTACAATGAGCAGTTCTTC. Translating gives CASSYPGQVSYNEQFF.

The chain carries TRBV11-2 and TRBJ1-2, with 8 bases lining up with TRBD1. V dropped 3 bases and J dropped 3; count of bases not matched to a gene: 3. Germline lookup yields CDR1 SGHAT and CDR2 FQNNGV. This CDR3 has 14 residues. CDR3 coding DNA: TGTGCCAGCAGCTTGGACAGGGCCGACTATGGCTACACCTTC. As protein: CASSLDRADYGYTF.

The gene calls are TRBV30 and TRBJ1-2; 8 bases are a match to TRBD1. J was trimmed by 8 bases and V by 7 bases; bases with no gene match: 12. CDR3 length: 13 residues. The germline V gene has CDR1 GTSNPN and CDR2 SVGIG (reference sequence). This CDR3 reads CASTPGRGQGYTF. CDR3 DNA: TGTGCCTCCACCCCAGGCAGGGGGCAGGGCTACACCTTC.

This clone has just a few counts. This sequence joins TRBV10-3 and TRBJ2-7; 7 bases map to TRBD1. Per the germline V gene, CDR1 is ENHRY and CDR2 is SYGVKD. The CDR3 is 16 residues long. The ends lost 0 bases at V and 1 base at J; junction bases unmatched: 6. This CDR3 reads CAISESIGTVSYEQYF. The CDR3 DNA follows: TGTGCCATCAGTGAGTCGATCGGGACAGTATCCTACGAGCAGTACTTC.

The chain has TRBV6-5 and TRBJ2-2; possibly TRBD2 for D (6 bases). The germline gives CDR1 MNHEY, CDR2 SVGAGI. The V end lost 0 bases, the J end lost 6 bases, and 11 bases lay between the germline ends. The CDR3 totals 15 residues. CDR3 nucleotides: TGTGCCAGCAGTTACTCTCCGGGGGTGGCCGGGGAGCTGTTTTTT. Amino acid sequence: CASSYSPGVAGELFF.

With regard to this clone: Other DNA sequences in the same sample also yield this CDR3. This chain uses TRBV12-3 or TRBV12-4 with TRBJ2-7, with D possibly being TRBD1 (5 bases). There are 13 residues in the CDR3. Trimming took 5 bases from V and 1 from J, leaving 9 bases between them. In DNA, the CDR3 is TGTGCCAGCAGTCCGACAGTATCCTACGAGCAGTACTTC. This gives the protein CASSPTVSYEQYF.

The gene calls are TRBV5-1 and TRBJ1-1; 7 positions agree with TRBD1. Germline assignment: CDR1 SGHRS and CDR2 YFSETQ. V dropped 0 bases and J dropped 0; count of bases not matched to a gene: 8. The CDR3 contains 17 residues. CDR3 region: CASSLVFGTDMNTEAFF. The CDR3 bases are TGCGCCAGCAGCTTGGTTTTCGGGACAGACATGAACACTGAAGCTTTCTTT.

This clone showed up just a few times. This chain links TRBV18 with TRBJ1-1; TRBD1 matches at 10 bases. V gave up 4 bases and J gave up 7 bases; unmatched junction bases: 3. There are 13 residues in the CDR3. Germline V lookup: CDR1 KGHSH, CDR2 LQKENI. The CDR3 reads CASSLGQGVEAFF. The DNA for the CDR3 is TGTGCCAGCTCACTCGGACAGGGGGTTGAAGCTTTCTTT.